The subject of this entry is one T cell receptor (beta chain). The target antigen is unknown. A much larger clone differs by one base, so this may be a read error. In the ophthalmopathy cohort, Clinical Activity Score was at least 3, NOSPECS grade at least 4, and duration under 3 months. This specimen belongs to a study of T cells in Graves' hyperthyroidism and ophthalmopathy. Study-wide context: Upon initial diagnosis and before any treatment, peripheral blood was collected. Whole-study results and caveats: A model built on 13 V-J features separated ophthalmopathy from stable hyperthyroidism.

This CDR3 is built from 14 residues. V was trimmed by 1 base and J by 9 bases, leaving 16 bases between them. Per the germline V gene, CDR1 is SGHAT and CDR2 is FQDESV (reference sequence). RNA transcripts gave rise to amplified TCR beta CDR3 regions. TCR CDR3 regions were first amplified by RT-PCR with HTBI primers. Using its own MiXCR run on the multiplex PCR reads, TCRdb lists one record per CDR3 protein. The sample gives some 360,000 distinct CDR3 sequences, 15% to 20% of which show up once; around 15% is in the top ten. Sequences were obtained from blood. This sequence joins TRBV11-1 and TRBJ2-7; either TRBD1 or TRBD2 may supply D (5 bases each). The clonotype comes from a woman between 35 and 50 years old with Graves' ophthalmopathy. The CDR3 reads CASSLVAPGHRQYF. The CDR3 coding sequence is TGTGCCAGCAGCTTAGTGGCGCCGGGGCACAGGCAGTACTTC.